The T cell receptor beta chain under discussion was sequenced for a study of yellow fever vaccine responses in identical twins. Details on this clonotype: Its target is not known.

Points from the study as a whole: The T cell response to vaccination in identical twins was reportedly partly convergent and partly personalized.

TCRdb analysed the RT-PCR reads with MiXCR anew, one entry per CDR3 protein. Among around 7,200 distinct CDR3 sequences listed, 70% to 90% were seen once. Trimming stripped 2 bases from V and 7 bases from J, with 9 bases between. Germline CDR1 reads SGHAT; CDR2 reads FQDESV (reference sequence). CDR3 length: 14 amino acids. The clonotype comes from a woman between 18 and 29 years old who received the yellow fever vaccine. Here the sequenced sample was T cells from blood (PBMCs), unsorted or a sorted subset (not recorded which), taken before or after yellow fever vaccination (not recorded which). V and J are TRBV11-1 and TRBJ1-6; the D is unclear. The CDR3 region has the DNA TGTGCCAGCAGCTTAATGACAAGGAATTCACCCCTCCACTTT. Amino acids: CASSLMTRNSPLHF.